This TCR beta chain emerged from a study of cytomegalovirus exposure and HLA in healthy donors. Germline assignment: CDR1 MDHEN and CDR2 SYDVKM. The V gene lost 5 bases and the J gene lost 3 bases, with 8 bases spanning the gap. The CDR3 is 12 amino acids. Vbeta (60) and Jbeta (13) primers were used in the PCR. The method was immunoSEQ multiplex PCR; TCRdb's version includes in-frame clones alone and lacks a portion of them. The sample lists about 86,000 clones, roughly 77% occurring once. Specimen: PBMCs. This sequence was found in a woman between 40 and 55 years old in good health and CMV-seropositive. V is TRBV28 and J is TRBJ2-7; tentatively, D is TRBD1 (5 bases). CDR3 protein: CASSIQVYEQYF. CDR3 DNA: TGTGCCAGCAGTATACAGGTCTACGAGCAGTACTTC.